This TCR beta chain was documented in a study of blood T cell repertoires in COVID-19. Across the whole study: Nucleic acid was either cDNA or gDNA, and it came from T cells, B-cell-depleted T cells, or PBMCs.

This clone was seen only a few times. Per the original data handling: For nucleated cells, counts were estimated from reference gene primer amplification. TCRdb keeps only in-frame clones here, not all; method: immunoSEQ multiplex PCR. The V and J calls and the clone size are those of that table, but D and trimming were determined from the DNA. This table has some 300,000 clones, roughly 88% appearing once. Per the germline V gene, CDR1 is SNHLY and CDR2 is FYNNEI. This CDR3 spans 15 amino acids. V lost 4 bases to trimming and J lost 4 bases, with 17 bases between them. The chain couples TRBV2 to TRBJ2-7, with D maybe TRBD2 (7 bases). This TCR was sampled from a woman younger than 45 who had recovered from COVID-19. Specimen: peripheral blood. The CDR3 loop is CASSGKGGAEYEQYF. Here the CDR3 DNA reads TGTGCCAGCAGTGGAAAGGGGGGGGCGGAGTACGAGCAGTACTTC.